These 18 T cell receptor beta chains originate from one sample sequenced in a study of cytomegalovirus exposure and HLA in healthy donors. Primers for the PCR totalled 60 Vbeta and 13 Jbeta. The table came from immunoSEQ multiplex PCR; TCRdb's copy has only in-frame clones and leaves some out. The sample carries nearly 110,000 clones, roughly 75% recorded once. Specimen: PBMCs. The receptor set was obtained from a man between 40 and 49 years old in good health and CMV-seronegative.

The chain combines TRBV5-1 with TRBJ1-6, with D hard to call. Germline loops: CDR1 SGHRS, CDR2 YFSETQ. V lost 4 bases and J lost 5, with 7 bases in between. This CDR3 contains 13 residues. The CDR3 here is CASSTSDNSPLHF. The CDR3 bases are TGCGCCAGCAGCACCTCAGATAATTCACCCCTCCACTTT.

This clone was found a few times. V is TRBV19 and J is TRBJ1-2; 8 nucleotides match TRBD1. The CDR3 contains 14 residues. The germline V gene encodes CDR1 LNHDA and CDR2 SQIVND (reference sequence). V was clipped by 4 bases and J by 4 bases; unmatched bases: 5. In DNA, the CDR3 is TGTGCCAGTAGTACGACAGGGGCTGGCTATGGCTACACCTTC. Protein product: CASSTTGAGYGYTF.

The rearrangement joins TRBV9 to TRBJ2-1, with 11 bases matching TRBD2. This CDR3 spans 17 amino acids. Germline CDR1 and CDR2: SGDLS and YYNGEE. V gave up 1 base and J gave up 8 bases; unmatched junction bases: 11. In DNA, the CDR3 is TGTGCCAGCAGCGTAAATAGCGGGGGGGTAGAAGGCGATGAGCAGTTCTTC. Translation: CASSVNSGGVEGDEQFF.

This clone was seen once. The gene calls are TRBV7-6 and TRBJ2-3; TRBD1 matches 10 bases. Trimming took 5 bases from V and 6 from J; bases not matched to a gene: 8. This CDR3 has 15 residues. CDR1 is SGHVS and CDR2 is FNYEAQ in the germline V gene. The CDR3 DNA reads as TGTGCCAGCAGCCAGGACAGGGGGAAGTGGGATACGCAGTATTTT. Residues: CASSQDRGKWDTQYF. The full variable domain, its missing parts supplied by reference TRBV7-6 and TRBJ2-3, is GAGVSQSPRYKVTKRGQDVALRCDPISGHVSLYWYRQALGQGPEFLTYFNYEAQQDKSGLPNDRFSAERPEGSISTLTIQRTEQRDSAMYRCASSQDRGKWDTQYFGPGTRLTVL.

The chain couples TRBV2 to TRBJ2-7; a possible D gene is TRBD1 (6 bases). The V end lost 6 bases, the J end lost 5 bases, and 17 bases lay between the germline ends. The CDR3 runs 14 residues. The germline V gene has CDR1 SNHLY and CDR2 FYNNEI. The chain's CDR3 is CASSPRTAWDEQYF. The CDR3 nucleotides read TGTGCCAGCAGCCCGAGGACAGCCTGGGACGAGCAGTACTTC.

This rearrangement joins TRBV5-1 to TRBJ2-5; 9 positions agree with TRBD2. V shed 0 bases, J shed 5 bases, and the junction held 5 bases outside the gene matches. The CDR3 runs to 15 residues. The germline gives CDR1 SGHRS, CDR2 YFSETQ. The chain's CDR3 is CASSLGSGGRETQYF. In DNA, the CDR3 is TGCGCCAGCAGCTTGGGTAGCGGGGGAAGGGAGACCCAGTACTTC.

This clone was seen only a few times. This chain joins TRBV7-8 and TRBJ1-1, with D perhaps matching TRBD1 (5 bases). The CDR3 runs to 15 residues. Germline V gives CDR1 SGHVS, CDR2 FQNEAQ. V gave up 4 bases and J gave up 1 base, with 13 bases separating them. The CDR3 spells CASSSDWRGNTEAFF. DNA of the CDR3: TGTGCCAGCAGCTCCGATTGGAGGGGGAACACTGAAGCTTTCTTT.

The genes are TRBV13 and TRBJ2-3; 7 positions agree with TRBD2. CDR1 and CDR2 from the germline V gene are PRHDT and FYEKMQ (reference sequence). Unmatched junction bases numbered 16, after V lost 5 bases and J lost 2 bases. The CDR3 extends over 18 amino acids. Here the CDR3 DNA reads TGTGCCAGCAGCCAAATGTGGGGCGTAGCGGGTGACACAGATACGCAGTATTTT. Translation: CASSQMWGVAGDTDTQYF. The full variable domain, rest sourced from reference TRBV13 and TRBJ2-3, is AAGVIQSPRHLIKEKRETATLKCYPIPRHDTVYWYQQGPGQDPQFLISFYEKMQSDKGSIPDRFSAQQFSDYHSELNMSSLELGDSALYFCASSQMWGVAGDTDTQYFGPGTRLTVL.

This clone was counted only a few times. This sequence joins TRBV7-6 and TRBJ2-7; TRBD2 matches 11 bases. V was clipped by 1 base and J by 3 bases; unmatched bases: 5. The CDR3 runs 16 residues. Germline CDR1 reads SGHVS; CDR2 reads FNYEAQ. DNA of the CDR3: TGTGCCAGCAGCTTAGAACCGGGACTAGCGGTCTACGAGCAGTACTTC. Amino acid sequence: CASSLEPGLAVYEQYF.

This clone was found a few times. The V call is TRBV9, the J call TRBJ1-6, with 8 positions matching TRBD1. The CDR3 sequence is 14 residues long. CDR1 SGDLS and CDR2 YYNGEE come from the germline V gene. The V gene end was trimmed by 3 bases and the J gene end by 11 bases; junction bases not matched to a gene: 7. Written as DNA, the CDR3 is TGTGCCAGCAGCGCCCGACAGGGGCCCGCACCCCTCCACTTT. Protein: CASSARQGPAPLHF.

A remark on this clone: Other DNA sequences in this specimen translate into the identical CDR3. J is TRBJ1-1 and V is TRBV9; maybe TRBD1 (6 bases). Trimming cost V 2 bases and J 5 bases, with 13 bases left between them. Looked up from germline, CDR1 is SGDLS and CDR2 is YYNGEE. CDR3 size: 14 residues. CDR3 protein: CASSVAGEGTEAFF. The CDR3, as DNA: TGTGCCAGCAGCGTTGCAGGGGAGGGGACTGAAGCTTTCTTT.

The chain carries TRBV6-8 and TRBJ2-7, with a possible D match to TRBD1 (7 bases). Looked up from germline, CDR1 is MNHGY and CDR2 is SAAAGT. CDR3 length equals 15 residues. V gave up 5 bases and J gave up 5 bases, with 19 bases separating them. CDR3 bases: TGTGCCAGCAGTGGGGGGACAGACTCCCGGAACGAGCAGTACTTC. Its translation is CASSGGTDSRNEQYF.

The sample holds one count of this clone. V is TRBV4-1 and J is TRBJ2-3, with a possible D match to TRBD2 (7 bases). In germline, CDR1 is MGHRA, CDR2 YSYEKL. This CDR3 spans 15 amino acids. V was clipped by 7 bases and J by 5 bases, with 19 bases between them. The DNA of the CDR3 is TGCGCCAGCACCTCAGAGGGGGGGCGAGGAGATACGCAGTATTTT. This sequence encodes CASTSEGGRGDTQYF.

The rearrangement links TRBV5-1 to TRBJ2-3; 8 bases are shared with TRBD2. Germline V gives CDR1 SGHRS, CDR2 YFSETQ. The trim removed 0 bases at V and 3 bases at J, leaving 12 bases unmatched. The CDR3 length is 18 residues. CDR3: CASSLAAVAGTQTDTQYF. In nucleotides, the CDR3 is TGCGCCAGCAGCTTGGCCGCGGTAGCGGGGACTCAAACAGATACGCAGTATTTT.

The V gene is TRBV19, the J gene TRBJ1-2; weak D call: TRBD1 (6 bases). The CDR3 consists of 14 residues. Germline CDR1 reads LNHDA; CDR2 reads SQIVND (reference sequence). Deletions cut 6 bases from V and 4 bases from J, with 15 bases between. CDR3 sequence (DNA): TGTGCCAGTAGCTCCCAGAGGACAGCCTATGGCTACACCTTC. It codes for CASSSQRTAYGYTF.

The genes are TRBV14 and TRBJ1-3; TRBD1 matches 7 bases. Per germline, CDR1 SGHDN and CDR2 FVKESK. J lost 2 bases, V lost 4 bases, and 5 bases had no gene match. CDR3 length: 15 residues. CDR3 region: CASSRDRAPGNTIYF. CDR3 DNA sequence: TGTGCCAGCAGCCGCGACAGGGCCCCTGGAAACACCATATATTTT.

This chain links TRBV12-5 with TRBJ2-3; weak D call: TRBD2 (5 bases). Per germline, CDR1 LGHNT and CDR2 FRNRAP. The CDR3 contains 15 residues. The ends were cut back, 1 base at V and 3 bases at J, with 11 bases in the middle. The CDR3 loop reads CASGLGGSSTDTQYF. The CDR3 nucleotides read TGTGCTAGTGGTTTGGGAGGGAGTAGTACAGATACGCAGTATTTT.

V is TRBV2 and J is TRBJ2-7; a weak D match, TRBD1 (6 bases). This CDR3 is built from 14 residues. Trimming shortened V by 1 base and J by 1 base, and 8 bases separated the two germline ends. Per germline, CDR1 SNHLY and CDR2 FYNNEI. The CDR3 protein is CASSEGRGSYEQYF. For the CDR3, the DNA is TGTGCCAGCAGTGAAGGCAGGGGATCCTACGAGCAGTACTTC.